Below are 10 T cell receptor beta chains sequenced from a single sample in a study of T cells in Graves' hyperthyroidism and ophthalmopathy. From RNA transcripts, TCR beta CDR3 regions were amplified. In the first-round RT-PCR of the TCR CDR3, the HTBI primer set was used. MiXCR, run by TCRdb on the multiplex PCR reads, gives a single entry per CDR3 protein. The sample has 600,000 or so distinct CDR3 sequences; 13% to 15% are singletons. What was sequenced was blood. These receptors all stem from a woman in her forties or fifties with Graves' ophthalmopathy.

The rearrangement joins TRBV12-5 to TRBJ2-5; tentative D call: TRBD2 (6 bases). V was trimmed by 4 bases and J by 1 base, leaving 19 bases between them. Looked up from germline, CDR1 is LGHNT and CDR2 is FRNRAP. The CDR3 has 17 residues. CDR3 nucleotides: TGTGCTAGTGGTTCCGAACGTTCAGCGGGCCCCCAAGAGACCCAGTACTTC. Translating it yields CASGSERSAGPQETQYF.

Many counts were recorded for this clonotype. The gene calls are TRBV18 and TRBJ1-1; TRBD1 aligns across 7 bases. Losses at the gene ends were 8 bases for V and 2 bases for J; bases not matched to a gene: 14. This CDR3 region has 16 residues. Germline lookup yields CDR1 KGHSH and CDR2 LQKENI. CDR3 protein: CASQLKAGGLNTEAFF. The CDR3 DNA is TGTGCCAGCCAGCTAAAGGCAGGGGGATTAAACACTGAAGCTTTCTTT.

The table lists this clonotype with a count of one. The chain recombines TRBV6-5 with TRBJ1-2; 10 nucleotides agree with TRBD1. The V gene end was trimmed by 2 bases and the J gene end by 5 bases; junction bases not matched to a gene: 14. CDR3 length: 18 amino acids. From germline, CDR1 is MNHEY and CDR2 SVGAGI. The CDR3 sequence is CASSYRNQPGQGLYGYTF. The CDR3 coding sequence is TGTGCCAGCAGTTACCGTAACCAACCGGGACAGGGGCTTTATGGCTACACCTTC.

There are many counts of this clonotype. The rearrangement uses TRBV9 and TRBJ2-5, with D perhaps TRBD2 (6 bases). The CDR3 extends over 15 amino acids. V was clipped by 1 base and J by 2 bases, with 12 bases between them. Germline V gives CDR1 SGDLS, CDR2 YYNGEE. The CDR3: CASSVSSSAQETQYF. DNA of the CDR3: TGTGCCAGCAGCGTAAGTTCTAGCGCACAAGAGACCCAGTACTTC.

This clonotype was found a few times. The rearrangement joins TRBV30 to TRBJ1-6; TRBD1 aligns across 7 bases. The CDR3 consists of 13 residues. Looked up from germline, CDR1 is GTSNPN and CDR2 is SVGIG (reference sequence). The CDR3: CAWDSSYNSPLHF. The CDR3 DNA sequence: TGTGCTTGGGACAGCTCCTATAATTCACCCCTCCACTTT.

This clonotype showed up many times. This chain joins TRBV7-3 and TRBJ1-5; D is perhaps TRBD1 (5 bases). The CDR3 is 16 amino acids. The ends were cut back, 2 bases at V and 7 bases at J, with 18 bases in the middle. Germline V gene data show CDR1 as SGHTA and CDR2 as FQGTGA. The CDR3, as DNA: TGTGCCAGCAGCTTATGCGATCCGGGGGGAGGGCAGCCCCAGCATTTT. Its protein is CASSLCDPGGGQPQHF.

The J gene is TRBJ1-1, the V gene TRBV5-1; unclear D gene. Germline V gives CDR1 SGHRS, CDR2 YFSETQ. V shed 1 base and J shed 1 base, with 8 bases lying between them. The CDR3 is 14 amino acids. The CDR3 DNA follows: TGCGCCAGCAGCTTGCTGGCTGAGAACACTGAAGCTTTCTTT. It translates to CASSLLAENTEAFF.

This chain uses TRBV4-3 with TRBJ2-3, with TRBD2 matching over 8 bases. This CDR3 contains 15 residues. V shed 0 bases and J 8 bases; nucleotides not matched to a gene: 7. Germline V gives CDR1 LGHNA, CDR2 YSLEER. The CDR3 loop reads CASSQDFGSGTTQYF. The CDR3 DNA sequence: TGCGCCAGCAGCCAAGATTTTGGTAGCGGGACTACGCAGTATTTT.

This clonotype appeared many times. The genes are TRBV5-1 and TRBJ2-3; D is unclear. CDR1 SGHRS and CDR2 YFSETQ come from the germline V gene. Trimming left V 1 base short and J 4 bases short, with 10 bases between. This CDR3 has 14 residues. This chain's CDR3 is CASSLSHGSDTQYF. The CDR3 coding sequence is TGCGCCAGCAGCTTGAGCCACGGATCAGATACGCAGTATTTT.

This clonotype was recorded many times. The CDR3 sequence is CSAKGQPRLNEQFF. CDR3 DNA: TGCAGTGCGAAGGGACAGCCTCGGCTTAATGAGCAGTTCTTC. The chain links TRBV20-1 to TRBJ2-1, with TRBD1 matching over 7 bases. The V gene's germline CDR1 is DFQATT and CDR2 SNEGSKA (reference sequence). The V and J ends lost 6 bases and 7 bases, in that order; junction bases with no gene match: 12. CDR3 length: 14 residues.